The 3 T cell receptor beta chains in this list originate from one sample, sequenced in a study of regulatory T cells in long-lasting Graves disease. iRepertoire HTBI primers and Arm-PCR of CDR3 regions built TCR beta libraries. One entry per CDR3 protein, called by TCRdb with MiXCR from the multiplex PCR reads. The repertoire holds 350,000 to 400,000 distinct CDR3 sequences, with about a sixth as singletons. The time point: newly diagnosed GD, antithyroid drugs for less than 3 months. Researchers made the TCR library from RNA that was extracted from PBMCs. Sequences were derived from peripheral blood mononuclear cells (PBMCs), sampled at new diagnosis, from a patient treated with antithyroid drugs. The receptors come from a female donor with Graves disease.

The sample holds many counts of this clonotype. The rearrangement uses TRBV2 and TRBJ1-3; TRBD1 matches 7 bases. The CDR3 is made up of 16 amino acids. V gave up 7 bases and J gave up 1 base; unmatched junction bases: 10. The germline CDR1 and CDR2 sequences are SNHLY and FYNNEI. In DNA, the CDR3 is TGTGCCAGCATACAAGGGGGCAGCATGTCTGGAAACACCATATATTTT. Protein sequence: CASIQGGSMSGNTIYF.

The V call is TRBV6-1, the J call TRBJ2-5; 12 bases are a match to TRBD1. The CDR3 is made up of 16 amino acids. CDR1 and CDR2 (germline): MNHNS, SASEGT. V was pared by 6 bases and J by 5 bases, with 10 bases of the junction left unmatched. CDR3 bases: TGTGCCAGCAGATTGGGACAGGGGGCGTTCGGGGAGACCCAGTACTTC. It specifies CASRLGQGAFGETQYF.

This clonotype was observed at least ten times. The chain uses TRBV2 and TRBJ2-3; D possibly uses TRBD1 or TRBD2 (5 bases each). CDR1 and CDR2 (germline): SNHLY, FYNNEI. The CDR3 runs 13 residues. V lost 7 bases, J lost 9 bases, and 17 bases lay in between. The CDR3 spells CASIGPPGTTQYF. The CDR3 nucleotides read TGTGCCAGCATTGGACCCCCTGGGACGACGCAGTATTTT.